This is a list of T cell receptor beta chains from one sample in a study of post-analysis software for immune sequencing data. Each CDR3 protein is one row after TCRdb ran MiXCR on the PCR reads. The sample lists around 440,000 distinct CDR3 sequences; roughly 45% were seen once. Sequenced input: blood. These receptors all come from a girl aged 5-17 years with multiple sclerosis. CDR3s include the opening cysteine and the closing phenylalanine or tryptophan. A D gene is named only where the DNA matches it firmly. The listing skips clone size in some rows; elsewhere it reads once, few, many or a size class.

clone size: .; D gene: .; J gene: TRBJ2-1; V gene: TRBV2; CDR3 protein: CASRGPGIYNEQFF; CDR3 DNA: TGTGCCAGCAGAGGGCCAGGAATATACAATGAGCAGTTCTTC
clone size: .; D gene: .; J gene: TRBJ1-5; V gene: TRBV30; CDR3 protein: CAATGGRDNQPQHF; CDR3 DNA: TGTGCCGCGACCGGGGGCCGGGACAATCAGCCCCAGCATTTT
clone size: .; D gene: TRBD2; J gene: TRBJ2-1; V gene: TRBV20-1; CDR3 protein: CSARALAGEASYNEQFF; CDR3 DNA: TGCAGTGCTAGGGCCCTAGCGGGAGAGGCGTCCTACAATGAGCAGTTCTTC
clone size: .; D gene: TRBD1; J gene: TRBJ1-2; V gene: TRBV14; CDR3 protein: CASSQDVAGGLRYGYTF; CDR3 DNA: TGTGCCAGCAGCCAAGATGTCGCAGGGGGGCTCCGATATGGCTACACCTTC
clone size: .; D gene: .; J gene: TRBJ2-7; V gene: TRBV7-8; CDR3 protein: CASSLARYSRGGEQYF; CDR3 DNA: TGTGCCAGCAGCTTAGCGCGGTACTCCCGAGGCGGCGAGCAGTACTTC
clone size: few; D gene: .; J gene: TRBJ1-2; V gene: TRBV5-1; CDR3 protein: CASSLAGQGDGYTF; CDR3 DNA: TGCGCCAGCAGCTTGGCAGGGCAGGGCGACGGCTACACCTTC
clone size: .; D gene: .; J gene: TRBJ2-3; V gene: TRBV5-1; CDR3 protein: CASSLGADMGVTDTQYF; CDR3 DNA: TGCGCCAGCAGCTTGGGGGCAGATATGGGGGTCACAGATACGCAGTATTTT
clone size: .; D gene: TRBD2; J gene: TRBJ2-7; V gene: TRBV7-9; CDR3 protein: CASSPGLAGVKQYF; CDR3 DNA: TGTGCCAGCAGCCCCGGACTAGCGGGAGTGAAGCAGTACTTC
clone size: .; D gene: TRBD2; J gene: TRBJ2-1; V gene: TRBV10-3; CDR3 protein: CAISESDPGLAGRGDEQFF; CDR3 DNA: TGTGCCATCAGTGAGTCGGACCCGGGACTAGCGGGGAGAGGCGATGAGCAGTTCTTC
clone size: .; D gene: TRBD1; J gene: TRBJ2-7; V gene: TRBV5-1; CDR3 protein: CASRLGQGASYEQYF; CDR3 DNA: TGCGCCAGCCGGCTCGGACAGGGGGCTTCCTACGAGCAGTACTTC
clone size: few; D gene: TRBD2; J gene: TRBJ2-1; V gene: TRBV28; CDR3 protein: CASSSSSSGSSYNEQFF; CDR3 DNA: TGTGCCAGCAGCTCGTCTTCTAGCGGGAGCTCCTACAATGAGCAGTTCTTC
clone size: few; D gene: TRBD2; J gene: TRBJ2-7; V gene: TRBV29-1; CDR3 protein: CSVGGGGRVYEQYF; CDR3 DNA: TGCAGCGTCGGGGGGGGCGGGAGAGTCTACGAGCAGTACTTC
clone size: once; D gene: .; J gene: TRBJ2-1; V gene: TRBV7-9; CDR3 protein: CASSLYGDEQFF; CDR3 DNA: TGTGCCAGCAGCTTATATGGGGATGAGCAGTTCTTC
clone size: .; D gene: .; J gene: TRBJ2-1; V gene: TRBV28; CDR3 protein: CASSGTGPPYNEQFF; CDR3 DNA: TGTGCCAGCAGTGGAACAGGGCCACCCTACAATGAGCAGTTCTTC
clone size: .; D gene: .; J gene: TRBJ1-2; V gene: TRBV10-3; CDR3 protein: CATGTGSDYGNTF; CDR3 DNA: TGTGCCACCGGAACAGGGTCCGACTATGGCAACACCTTC
clone size: .; D gene: .; J gene: TRBJ1-1; V gene: TRBV9; CDR3 protein: CASSYTDRPNTEAFF; CDR3 DNA: TGTGCCAGCAGCTACACTGACAGACCGAACACTGAAGCTTTCTTT
clone size: few; D gene: .; J gene: TRBJ2-3; V gene: TRBV3-1; CDR3 protein: CASRKQRTAADTQYF; CDR3 DNA: TGTGCCAGCAGGAAACAACGGACAGCAGCAGATACGCAGTATTTT
clone size: .; D gene: .; J gene: TRBJ1-1; V gene: TRBV20-1; CDR3 protein: CSARDLGLFTEAFF; CDR3 DNA: TGCAGTGCTAGAGATCTAGGCCTTTTCACTGAAGCTTTCTTT
clone size: .; D gene: TRBD1; J gene: TRBJ2-7; V gene: TRBV11-2; CDR3 protein: CASSFVGQGALEQYF; CDR3 DNA: TGTGCCAGCAGCTTCGTCGGACAGGGGGCCCTCGAGCAGTACTTC
clone size: .; D gene: .; J gene: TRBJ2-3; V gene: TRBV28; CDR3 protein: CASSPPQDTDTQYF; CDR3 DNA: TGTGCCAGCAGTCCTCCTCAGGACACAGATACGCAGTATTTT
clone size: few; D gene: .; J gene: TRBJ2-3; V gene: TRBV20-1; CDR3 protein: CSARDLAEIADTQYF; CDR3 DNA: TGCAGTGCTAGAGATTTAGCGGAAATCGCAGATACGCAGTATTTT
clone size: .; D gene: TRBD2; J gene: TRBJ2-6; V gene: TRBV20-1; CDR3 protein: CSARTSESTGANVLTF; CDR3 DNA: TGCAGTGCTAGGACTAGCGAGAGCACTGGGGCCAACGTCCTGACTTTC
clone size: once; D gene: TRBD2; J gene: TRBJ2-1; V gene: TRBV12-3/TRBV12-4; CDR3 protein: CASITSASSYNEQFF; CDR3 DNA: TGTGCCAGCATTACTAGCGCGAGCTCCTACAATGAGCAGTTCTTC
clone size: many; D gene: TRBD1; J gene: TRBJ2-1; V gene: TRBV7-9; CDR3 protein: CASSLGQGVYNEQFF; CDR3 DNA: TGTGCCAGCAGCTTGGGACAGGGTGTGTACAATGAGCAGTTCTTC
clone size: .; D gene: TRBD2; J gene: TRBJ2-3; V gene: TRBV12-3/TRBV12-4; CDR3 protein: CASSLGTSGDTQYF; CDR3 DNA: TGTGCCAGCAGTCTTGGGACTAGCGGAGATACGCAGTATTTT
clone size: .; D gene: .; J gene: TRBJ2-7; V gene: TRBV5-1; CDR3 protein: CASSWQGTFYEQYF; CDR3 DNA: TGCGCCAGCAGCTGGCAGGGGACTTTCTACGAGCAGTACTTC
clone size: .; D gene: .; J gene: TRBJ2-1; V gene: TRBV6-1; CDR3 protein: CASSESGRLEWGYEQFF; CDR3 DNA: TGTGCCAGCAGTGAATCTGGGCGACTAGAGTGGGGCTATGAGCAGTTCTTC
clone size: .; D gene: .; J gene: TRBJ1-5; V gene: TRBV29-1; CDR3 protein: CSVAGRNQPQHF; CDR3 DNA: TGCAGCGTCGCAGGGCGCAATCAGCCCCAGCATTTT
clone size: .; D gene: TRBD2; J gene: TRBJ2-3; V gene: TRBV6-1; CDR3 protein: CASSVERETDTQYF; CDR3 DNA: TGTGCCAGCAGTGTTGAGCGGGAGACAGATACGCAGTATTTT
clone size: few; D gene: TRBD1; J gene: TRBJ2-5; V gene: TRBV29-1; CDR3 protein: CSVAGGEGSGYETQYF; CDR3 DNA: TGCAGCGTTGCAGGGGGCGAGGGGTCCGGGTACGAGACCCAGTACTTC
clone size: .; D gene: TRBD2; J gene: TRBJ2-3; V gene: TRBV7-9; CDR3 protein: CASIELASGATDTQYF; CDR3 DNA: TGTGCCAGCATCGAGCTGGCTAGCGGAGCCACAGATACGCAGTATTTT
clone size: .; D gene: .; J gene: TRBJ1-2; V gene: TRBV7-9; CDR3 protein: CASSLVQAQSYTF; CDR3 DNA: TGTGCCAGCAGCTTAGTCCAGGCCCAAAGCTACACCTTC
clone size: .; D gene: .; J gene: TRBJ2-7; V gene: TRBV12-3/TRBV12-4; CDR3 protein: CASSAFMYEQYF; CDR3 DNA: TGTGCCAGCAGCGCCTTCATGTACGAGCAGTACTTC
clone size: .; D gene: .; J gene: TRBJ2-7; V gene: TRBV28; CDR3 protein: CASSRDFSYEQYF; CDR3 DNA: TGTGCCAGCAGCCGGGACTTTTCCTACGAGCAGTACTTC